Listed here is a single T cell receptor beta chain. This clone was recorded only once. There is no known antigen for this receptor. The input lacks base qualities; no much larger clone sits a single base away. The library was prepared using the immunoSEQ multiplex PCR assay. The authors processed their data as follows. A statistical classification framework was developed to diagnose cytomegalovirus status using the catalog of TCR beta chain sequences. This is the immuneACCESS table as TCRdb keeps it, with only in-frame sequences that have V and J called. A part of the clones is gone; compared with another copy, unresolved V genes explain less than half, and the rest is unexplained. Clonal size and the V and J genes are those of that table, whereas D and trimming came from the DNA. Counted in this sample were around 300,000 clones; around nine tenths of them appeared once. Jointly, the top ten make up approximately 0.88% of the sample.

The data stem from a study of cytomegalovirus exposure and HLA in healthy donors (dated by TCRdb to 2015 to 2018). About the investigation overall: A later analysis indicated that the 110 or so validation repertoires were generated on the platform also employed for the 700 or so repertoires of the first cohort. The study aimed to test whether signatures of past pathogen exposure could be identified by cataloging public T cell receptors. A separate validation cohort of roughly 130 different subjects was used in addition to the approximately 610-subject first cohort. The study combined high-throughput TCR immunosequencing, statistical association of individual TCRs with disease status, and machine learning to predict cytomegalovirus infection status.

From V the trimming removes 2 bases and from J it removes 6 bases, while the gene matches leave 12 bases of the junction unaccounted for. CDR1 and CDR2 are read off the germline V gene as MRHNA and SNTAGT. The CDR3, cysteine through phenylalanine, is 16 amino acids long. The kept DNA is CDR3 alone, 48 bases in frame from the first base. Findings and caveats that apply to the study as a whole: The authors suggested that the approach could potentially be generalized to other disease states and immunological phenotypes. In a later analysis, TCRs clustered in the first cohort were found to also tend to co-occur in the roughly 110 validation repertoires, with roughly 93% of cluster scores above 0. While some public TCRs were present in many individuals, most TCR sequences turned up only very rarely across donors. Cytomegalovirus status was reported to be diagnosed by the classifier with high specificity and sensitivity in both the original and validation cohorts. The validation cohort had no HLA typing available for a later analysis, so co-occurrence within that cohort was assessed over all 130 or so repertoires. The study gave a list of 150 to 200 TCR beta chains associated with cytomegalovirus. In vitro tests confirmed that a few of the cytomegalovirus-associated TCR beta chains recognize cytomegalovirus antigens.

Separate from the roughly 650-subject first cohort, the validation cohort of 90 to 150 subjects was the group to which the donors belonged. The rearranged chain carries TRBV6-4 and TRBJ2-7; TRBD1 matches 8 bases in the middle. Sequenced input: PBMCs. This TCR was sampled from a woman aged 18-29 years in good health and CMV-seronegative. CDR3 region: CASSDPDRGSNCEQYF. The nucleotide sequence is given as TGTGCCAGCAGTGACCCAGACAGGGGATCGAATTGCGAGCAGTACTTC.